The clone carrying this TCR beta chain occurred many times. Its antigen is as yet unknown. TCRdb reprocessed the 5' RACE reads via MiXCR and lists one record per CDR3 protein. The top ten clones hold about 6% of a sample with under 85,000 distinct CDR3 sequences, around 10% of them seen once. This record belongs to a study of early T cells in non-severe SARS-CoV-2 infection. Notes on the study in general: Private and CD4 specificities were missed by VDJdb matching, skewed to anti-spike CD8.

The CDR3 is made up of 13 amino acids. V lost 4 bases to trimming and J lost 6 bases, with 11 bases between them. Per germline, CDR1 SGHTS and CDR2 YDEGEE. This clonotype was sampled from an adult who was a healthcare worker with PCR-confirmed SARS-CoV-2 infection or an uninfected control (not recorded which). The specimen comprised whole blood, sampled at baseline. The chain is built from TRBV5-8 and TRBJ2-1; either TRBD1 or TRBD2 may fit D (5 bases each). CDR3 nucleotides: TGTGCCAGCAGCCCGGGACGGGGCAATGAGCAGTTCTTC. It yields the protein CASSPGRGNEQFF. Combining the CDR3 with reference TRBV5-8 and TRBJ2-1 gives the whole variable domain EAGVTQSPTHLIKTRGQQATLRCSPISGHTSVYWYQQALGLGLQFLLWYDEGEERNRGNFPPRFSGRQFPNYSSELNVNALELEDSALYLCASSPGRGNEQFFGPGTRLTVL.